The TCR beta chain under discussion was sequenced for a study of T cells after yellow fever vaccination. MiXCR, applied by TCRdb to the 5' RACE reads, yields one record per CDR3 protein. The sample lists hundreds of thousands of distinct CDR3 sequences; roughly 3.5% were seen once. Germline CDR1 and CDR2: MNHEY and SMNVEV (reference sequence). CDR3 size: 13 residues. Trimming took 3 bases from V and 6 from J, leaving 8 bases between them. This clonotype was seen ten or more times. This sample comprised PBMCs, obtained on the day of the yellow fever booster vaccination. V usage is TRBV27 and J usage is TRBJ2-2; D not certain. The sequence derives from a man younger than 35 who received the YFV17D yellow fever vaccine. The CDR3 DNA reads TGTGCCAGCAGTTTTGGAGAGGCCGGGGAGCTGTTTTTT. Protein: CASSFGEAGELFF.